This TCR beta chain was captured in a study of T cell responses to AZD1222 COVID-19 vaccine. Study-wide results and caveats: There were vaccine-associated CD4 TCRs across spike, dominant at 160-218 and 743-854.

The V segment lost 4 bases and the J segment 3 bases; nucleotides outside the gene matches: 2. Germline lookup yields CDR1 LNHDA and CDR2 SQIVND (reference sequence). The CDR3 has 14 amino acids. Generated by immunoSEQ multiplex PCR, the TCRdb table keeps only in-frame clones and is missing some. Of around 120,000 clones in the sample, 70% to 85% were seen once. Details on this clone: Its cognate antigen is unknown.

This sequence was found in an adult who received the AZD1222 COVID-19 vaccine. J is TRBJ2-3 and V is TRBV19, with TRBD1 matching over 9 bases. Sequenced material: peripheral blood, taken 28 days after the second AZD1222 dose. CDR3 loop: CASSRTGDTDTQYF. The CDR3 DNA reads as TGTGCCAGTAGTAGGACAGGGGATACAGATACGCAGTATTTT. The complete variable domain, with remaining parts taken from reference TRBV19 and TRBJ2-3, reads DGGITQSPKYLFRKEGQNVTLSCEQNLNHDAMYWYRQDPGQGLRLIYYSQIVNDFQKGDIAEGYSVSREKKESFPLTVTSAQKNPTAFYLCASSRTGDTDTQYFGPGTRLTVL.